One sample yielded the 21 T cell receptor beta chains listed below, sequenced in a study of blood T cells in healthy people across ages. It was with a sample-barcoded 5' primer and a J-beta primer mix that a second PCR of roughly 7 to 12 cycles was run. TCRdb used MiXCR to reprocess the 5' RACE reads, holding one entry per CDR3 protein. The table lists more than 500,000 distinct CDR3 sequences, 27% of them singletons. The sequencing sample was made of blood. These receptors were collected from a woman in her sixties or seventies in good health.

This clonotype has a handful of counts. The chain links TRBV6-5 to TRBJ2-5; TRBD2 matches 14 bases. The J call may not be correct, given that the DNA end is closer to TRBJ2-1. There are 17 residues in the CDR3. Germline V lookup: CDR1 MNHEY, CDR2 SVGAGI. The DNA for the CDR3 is TGTGCCAGCAGTTCCCGGACTAGCGGGGGGCAAAGAGATGAGCAGTTCTTC. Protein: CASSSRTSGGQRDEQFF.

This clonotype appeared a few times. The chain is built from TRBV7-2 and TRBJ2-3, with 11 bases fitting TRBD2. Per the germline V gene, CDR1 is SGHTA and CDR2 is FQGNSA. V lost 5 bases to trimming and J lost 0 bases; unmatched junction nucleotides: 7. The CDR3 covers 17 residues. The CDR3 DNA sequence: TGTGCCAGCAGCACCCGACTAGCGGGGAAAAGCACAGATACGCAGTATTTT. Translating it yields CASSTRLAGKSTDTQYF.

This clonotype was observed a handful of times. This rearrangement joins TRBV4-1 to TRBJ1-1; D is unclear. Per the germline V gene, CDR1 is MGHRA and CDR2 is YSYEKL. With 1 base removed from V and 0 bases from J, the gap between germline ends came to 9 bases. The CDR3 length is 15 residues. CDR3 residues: CASSQVWILNTEAFF. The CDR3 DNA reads TGCGCCAGCAGCCAAGTTTGGATCTTGAACACTGAAGCTTTCTTT.

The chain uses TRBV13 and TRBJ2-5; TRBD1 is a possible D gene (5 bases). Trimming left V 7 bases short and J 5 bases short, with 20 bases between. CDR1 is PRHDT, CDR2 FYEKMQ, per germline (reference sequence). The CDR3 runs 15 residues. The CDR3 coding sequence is TGTGCCAGCAACCAGACCCAGGGTGGCTGGGAGACCCAGTACTTC. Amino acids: CASNQTQGGWETQYF.

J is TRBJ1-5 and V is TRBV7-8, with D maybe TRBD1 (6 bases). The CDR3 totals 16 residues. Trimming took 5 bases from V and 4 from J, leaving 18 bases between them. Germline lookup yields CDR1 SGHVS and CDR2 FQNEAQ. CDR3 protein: CASSPGSAGVNQPQHF. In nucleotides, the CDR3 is TGTGCCAGCAGCCCCGGTTCGGCAGGGGTTAATCAGCCCCAGCATTTT. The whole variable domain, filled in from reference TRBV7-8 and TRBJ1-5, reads GAGVSQSPRYKVAKRGQDVALRCDPISGHVSLFWYQQALGQGPEFLTYFQNEAQLDKSGLPSDRFFAERPEGSVSTLKIQRTQQEDSAVYLCASSPGSAGVNQPQHFGDGTRLSIL.

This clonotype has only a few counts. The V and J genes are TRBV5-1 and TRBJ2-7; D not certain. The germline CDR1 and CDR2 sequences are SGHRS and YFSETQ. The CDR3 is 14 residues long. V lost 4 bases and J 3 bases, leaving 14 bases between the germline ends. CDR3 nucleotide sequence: TGCGCCAGCAGCCTACCCCGACAAGACTACGAGCAGTACTTC. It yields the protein CASSLPRQDYEQYF.

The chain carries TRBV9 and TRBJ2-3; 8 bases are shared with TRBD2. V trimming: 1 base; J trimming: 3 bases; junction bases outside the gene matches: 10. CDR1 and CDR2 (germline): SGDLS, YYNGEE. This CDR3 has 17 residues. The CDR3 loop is CASSVQARGGSTDTQYF. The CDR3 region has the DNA TGTGCCAGCAGCGTACAGGCACGGGGGGGCAGTACAGATACGCAGTATTTT.

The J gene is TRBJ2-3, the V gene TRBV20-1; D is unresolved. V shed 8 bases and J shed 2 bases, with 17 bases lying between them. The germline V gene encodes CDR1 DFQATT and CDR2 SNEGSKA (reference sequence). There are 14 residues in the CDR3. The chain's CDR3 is CSPVEWPITDTQYF. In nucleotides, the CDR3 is TGCAGTCCAGTTGAGTGGCCTATCACAGATACGCAGTATTTT.

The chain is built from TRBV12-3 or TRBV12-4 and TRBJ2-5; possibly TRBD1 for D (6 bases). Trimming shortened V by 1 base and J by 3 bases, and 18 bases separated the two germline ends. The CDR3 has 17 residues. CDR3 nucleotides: TGTGCCAGCAGTTTAGGTCTGCAGGGGATCCCGAAAGAGACCCAGTACTTC. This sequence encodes CASSLGLQGIPKETQYF.

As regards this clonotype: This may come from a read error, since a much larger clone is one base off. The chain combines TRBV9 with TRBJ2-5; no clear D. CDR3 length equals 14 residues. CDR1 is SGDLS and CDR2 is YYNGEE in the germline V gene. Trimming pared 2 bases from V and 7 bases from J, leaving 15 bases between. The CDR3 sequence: CASSVLMASGTQYF. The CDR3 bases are TGTGCCAGCAGCGTTTTGATGGCTTCAGGGACCCAGTACTTC.

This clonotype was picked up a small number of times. The CDR3 region is CASSPELDRGGETQYF. CDR3 DNA sequence: TGTGCCAGCAGCCCGGAACTAGACAGGGGAGGAGAGACCCAGTACTTC. The rearrangement links TRBV3-1 to TRBJ2-5; 8 nucleotides match TRBD1. The V and J ends lost 4 bases and 4 bases, in that order; junction bases with no gene match: 11. This CDR3 is 16 amino acids long. Germline V lookup: CDR1 LGHDT, CDR2 YNNKEL (reference sequence).

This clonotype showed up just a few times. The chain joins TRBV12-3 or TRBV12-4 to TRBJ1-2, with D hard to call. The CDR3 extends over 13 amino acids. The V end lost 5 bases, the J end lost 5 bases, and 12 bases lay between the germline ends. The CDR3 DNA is TGTGCCAGCAGTATTGGGGTACGATATGGCTACACCTTC. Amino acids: CASSIGVRYGYTF.

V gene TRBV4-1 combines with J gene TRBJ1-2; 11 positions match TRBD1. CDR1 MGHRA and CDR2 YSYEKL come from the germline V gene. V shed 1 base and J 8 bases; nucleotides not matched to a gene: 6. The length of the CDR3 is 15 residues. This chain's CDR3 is CASSQGRDRGSGYTF. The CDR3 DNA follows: TGCGCCAGCAGCCAAGGGCGGGACAGGGGGTCCGGCTACACCTTC.

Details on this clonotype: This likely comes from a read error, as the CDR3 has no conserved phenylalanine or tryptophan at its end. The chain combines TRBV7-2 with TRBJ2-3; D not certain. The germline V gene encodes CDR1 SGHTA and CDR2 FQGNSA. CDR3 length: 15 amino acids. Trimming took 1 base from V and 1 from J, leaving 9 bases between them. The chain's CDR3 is CASSLVGSGTDTQYS. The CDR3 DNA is TGTGCCAGCAGCTTAGTAGGGTCGGGCACAGATACGCAGTATTCT.

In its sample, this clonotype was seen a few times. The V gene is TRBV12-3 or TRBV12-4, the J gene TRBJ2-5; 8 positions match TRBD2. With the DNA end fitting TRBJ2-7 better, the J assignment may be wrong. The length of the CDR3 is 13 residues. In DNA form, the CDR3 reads TGTGCCAGCCAGCGGGGGAGCTCCTACGAGCAGTACTTC. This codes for CASQRGSSYEQYF.

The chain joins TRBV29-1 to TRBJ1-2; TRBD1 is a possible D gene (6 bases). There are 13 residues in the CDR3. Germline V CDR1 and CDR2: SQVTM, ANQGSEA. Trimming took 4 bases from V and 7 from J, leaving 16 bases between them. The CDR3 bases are TGCAGCGTTGGGGGGCAAGCCTTCACTGGCTACACCTTC. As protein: CSVGGQAFTGYTF.

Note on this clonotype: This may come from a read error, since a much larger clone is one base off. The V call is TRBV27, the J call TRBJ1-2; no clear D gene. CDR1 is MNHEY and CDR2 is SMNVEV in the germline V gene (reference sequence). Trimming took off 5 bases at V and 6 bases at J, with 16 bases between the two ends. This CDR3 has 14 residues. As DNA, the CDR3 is TGTGCCAGCAGTCCGATATCGTCAGCAGATGGCTACACCTTC. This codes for CASSPISSADGYTF.

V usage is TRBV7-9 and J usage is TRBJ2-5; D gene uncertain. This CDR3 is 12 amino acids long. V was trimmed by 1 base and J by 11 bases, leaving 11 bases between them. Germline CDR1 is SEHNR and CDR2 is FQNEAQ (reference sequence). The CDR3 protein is CASSLEVHGQYF. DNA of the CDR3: TGTGCCAGCAGCTTAGAGGTTCACGGGCAGTACTTC.

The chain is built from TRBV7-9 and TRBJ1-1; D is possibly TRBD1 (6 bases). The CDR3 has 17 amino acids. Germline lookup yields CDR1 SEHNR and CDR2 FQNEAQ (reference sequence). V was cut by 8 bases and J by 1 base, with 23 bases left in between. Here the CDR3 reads CASCWASGQSSNTEAFF. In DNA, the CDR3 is TGTGCCAGCTGTTGGGCGAGCGGACAGAGCTCGAACACTGAAGCTTTCTTT.

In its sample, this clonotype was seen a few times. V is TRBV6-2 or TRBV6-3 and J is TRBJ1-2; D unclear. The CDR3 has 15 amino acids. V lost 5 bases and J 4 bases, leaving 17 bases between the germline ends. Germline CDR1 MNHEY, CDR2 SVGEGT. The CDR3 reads CASSRRTPEGYGYTF. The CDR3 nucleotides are TGTGCCAGCAGTCGACGGACCCCGGAGGGCTATGGCTACACCTTC.

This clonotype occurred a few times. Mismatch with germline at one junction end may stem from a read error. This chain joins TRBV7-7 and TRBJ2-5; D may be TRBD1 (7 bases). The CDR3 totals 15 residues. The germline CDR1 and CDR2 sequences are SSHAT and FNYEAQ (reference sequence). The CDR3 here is CASSLGPLQGGTQYF. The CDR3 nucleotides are TGTGCTAGCAGCTTGGGCCCCCTGCAGGGGGGTACCCAGTACTTC.